This T cell receptor beta chain comes out of a study of cytomegalovirus exposure and HLA in healthy donors. Across the study: A later analysis reported the 100 to 150 validation repertoires used the same platform as the approximately 700 first-cohort repertoires. Findings and limits, study-wide: According to a later analysis, TCR clusters from the first cohort tended to co-occur in the 120 or so validation repertoires. For cytomegalovirus status, the classifier reportedly gave diagnoses with high specificity and sensitivity. Cytomegalovirus association was assigned to some 160 TCR beta chains.

The CDR3 runs 14 residues. The V end lost 4 bases, the J end lost 1 base, and 12 bases lay between the germline ends. Per germline, CDR1 SGHRS and CDR2 YFSETQ. TCRdb's table, derived via immunoSEQ multiplex PCR, lists solely in-frame clones and lacks some. The sample lists about 170,000 clones; 86% were seen once. A few counts support this clone. Its antigen is still unknown. This receptor was taken from a woman in her twenties or thirties in good health and CMV-seronegative. The sequencing input was PBMCs. V usage is TRBV5-1 and J usage is TRBJ2-7, with D tentatively TRBD1 (6 bases). The CDR3 protein is CASSRDKPSYEQYF. DNA for the CDR3: TGCGCCAGCAGCAGGGACAAACCTTCCTACGAGCAGTACTTC.